These 13 T cell receptor beta chains came from one sample sequenced in a study of shared clonotypes between healthy human individuals. Assay: immunoSEQ multiplex PCR; the TCRdb copy retains only in-frame clones and omits some. In the table there are millions of clones, 93% of which are singletons. The sample consisted of naive CD4+ T cells from PBMCs. This sample's subset: CD45RA+ positively selected. The receptors were sampled from a man aged 18 to 29 in good health. Some clones in this sample may be carry-over from other donors' samples.

Regarding this clone: Distinct nucleotide sequences in the sample also encode this CDR3. The V and J genes are TRBV5-1 and TRBJ2-5; D is ambiguous. The CDR3 spans 13 residues. Deletions cut 3 bases from V and 2 bases from J, with 8 bases between. The germline CDR1 and CDR2 sequences are SGHRS and YFSETQ. The CDR3 here is CASSYTSQETQYF. For the CDR3, the DNA is TGCGCCAGCAGCTACACTTCGCAAGAGACCCAGTACTTC.

The CDR3: CASSIRQAVTYEQYF. The CDR3 nucleotides are TGTGCCAGCAGCATCCGACAGGCCGTAACCTACGAGCAGTACTTC. The chain employs TRBV7-2 and TRBJ2-5, with D tentatively TRBD1 (6 bases). The J call is in doubt because the DNA end fits TRBJ2-7 better. The CDR3 length is 15 residues. Germline V lookup: CDR1 SGHTA, CDR2 FQGNSA.

The chain employs TRBV7-9 and TRBJ1-1; 9 nucleotides align to TRBD1. V was clipped by 5 bases and J by 4 bases; unmatched bases: 14. CDR3 length: 17 amino acids. Per germline, CDR1 SEHNR and CDR2 FQNEAQ (reference sequence). DNA of the CDR3: TGTGCCAGCAGCATTCACGCCGGGACAGGGATCGGCACTGAAGCTTTCTTT. Translation gives CASSIHAGTGIGTEAFF. Full variable domain (remainder filled in from reference TRBV7-9 and TRBJ1-1): DTGVSQNPRHKITKRGQNVTFRCDPISEHNRLYWYRQTLGQGPEFLTYFQNEAQLEKSRLLSDRFSAERPKGSFSTLEIQRTEQGDSAMYLCASSIHAGTGIGTEAFFGQGTRLTVV.

V gene TRBV9 combines with J gene TRBJ1-1; D remains unclear. CDR1 is SGDLS and CDR2 is YYNGEE in the germline V gene. The CDR3 extends over 14 amino acids. V gave up 4 bases and J gave up 0 bases, with 10 bases separating them. The CDR3 loop reads CASSLGGLNTEAFF. CDR3 DNA: TGTGCCAGCAGCCTAGGTGGTTTGAACACTGAAGCTTTCTTT.

V is TRBV28 and J is TRBJ2-4; TRBD2 matches at 13 bases. CDR1 MDHEN and CDR2 SYDVKM come from the germline V gene. The CDR3 has 14 amino acids. Trimming removed 6 bases from V and 9 bases from J; junction bases left unmatched: 5. CDR3 in amino acids: CASRSTSGRIIQYF. The CDR3 DNA reads as TGTGCCAGCAGATCGACTAGCGGGAGGATCATTCAGTACTTC.

V usage is TRBV7-2 and J usage is TRBJ2-2, with D possibly being TRBD1 (5 bases). The CDR3 has 13 amino acids. Germline V gene sequence: CDR1 SGHTA, CDR2 FQGNSA. Trimming stripped 6 bases from V and 6 bases from J, with 11 bases between. The CDR3 sequence: CASRIGDPGELFF. The CDR3 nucleotides read TGTGCCAGCAGGATAGGGGATCCCGGGGAGCTGTTTTTT.

In this sample, this clone turned up a few times. This chain links TRBV5-1 with TRBJ1-6; TRBD1 might be the D (6 bases). The germline V and J ends were trimmed by 4 bases and 3 bases, with 11 bases remaining between them. The germline gives CDR1 SGHRS, CDR2 YFSETQ. The CDR3 spans 15 residues. CDR3 DNA sequence: TGCGCCAGCAGCCCAAACAGGGACTATAATTCACCCCTCCACTTT. This sequence encodes CASSPNRDYNSPLHF.

The rearrangement uses TRBV5-1 and TRBJ1-2; TRBD1 matches 7 bases. Germline CDR1 and CDR2: SGHRS and YFSETQ. V gave up 0 bases and J gave up 7 bases; unmatched junction bases: 6. The CDR3 runs 14 residues. The CDR3 nucleotides are TGCGCCAGCAGCTTGGCAGACAGGGCCTCTGGCTACACCTTC. This sequence encodes CASSLADRASGYTF.

The chain carries TRBV7-2 and TRBJ2-7; no reliable D call. Germline loops: CDR1 SGHTA, CDR2 FQGNSA. The CDR3 is 15 amino acids. V gave up 4 bases and J gave up 1 base, with 14 bases separating them. The CDR3 coding sequence is TGTGCCAGCAGCTGGGATGGATCACGTTCCTACGAGCAGTACTTC. Translating it yields CASSWDGSRSYEQYF.

V and J are TRBV10-3 and TRBJ2-7, with 9 bases that match TRBD1. The length of the CDR3 is 17 residues. Germline values: CDR1 ENHRY, CDR2 SYGVKD. J gave up 0 bases and V 4 bases, and 10 bases lay outside the gene matches. In nucleotides, the CDR3 is TGTGCCATCAGTGGCAAGTGGACAGGGGAAAACTCCTACGAGCAGTACTTC. Protein: CAISGKWTGENSYEQYF.

V and J are TRBV28 and TRBJ1-2; maybe TRBD1 (6 bases). The length of the CDR3 is 14 residues. V was shortened by 5 bases and J by 6 bases, with 16 bases between the two germline ends. CDR1 MDHEN and CDR2 SYDVKM come from the germline V gene. CDR3 coding DNA: TGTGCCAGCAGTGACGGAGGGACACAGAATGGCTACACCTTC. Residues: CASSDGGTQNGYTF.

The CDR3 protein is CASSLGQTARQETQYF. The CDR3 DNA sequence: TGTGCCAGCAGCTTAGGGCAGACCGCCCGGCAAGAGACCCAGTACTTC. The gene calls are TRBV7-2 and TRBJ2-5; D gene unclear. Looked up from germline, CDR1 is SGHTA and CDR2 is FQGNSA. The CDR3 contains 16 residues. Trimming left V 1 base short and J 2 bases short, with 14 bases between.

The rearrangement links TRBV5-8 to TRBJ2-1, with 8 bases matching TRBD1. The CDR3 sequence is 14 residues long. V lost 5 bases to trimming and J lost 3 bases; unmatched junction nucleotides: 4. The germline V gene has CDR1 SGHTS and CDR2 YDEGEE. The CDR3 reads CASSWDRHYNEQFF. DNA of the CDR3: TGTGCCAGCAGTTGGGACAGGCACTACAATGAGCAGTTCTTC.